The 24 T cell receptor beta chains presented below share a single source sample, sequenced in a study of tumor-infiltrating lymphocytes in primary liver carcinoma. Using a constant-region primer together with ProtoScript II reverse transcriptase, TCR beta cDNA was made from about 490 ng of total RNA. Libraries of TCR beta came from three nested multiplex PCR rounds with slightly modified ARM-PCR. PCR rounds one and two used TRBV1-TRBV30 forward primers with a C-beta reverse primer for about 11 cycles each. From the multiplex PCR reads, TCRdb called clonotypes with MiXCR, one entry per CDR3 protein. Of roughly 100,000 distinct CDR3 sequences in the sample, approximately 82% were seen once. Total RNA and DNA came together from approximately 22-30 mg of bulk tissue without cell sorting. What was sequenced was liver tumor tissue from sampling region 3. Subset described: tumor region T3, left-lateral pole. These receptors were taken from a middle-aged man with primary liver carcinoma and hepatitis B virus infection.

The chain carries TRBV5-5 and TRBJ1-1, with D uncertain. V gave up 4 bases and J gave up 4 bases, with 11 bases separating them. CDR3 length: 13 amino acids. Germline loops: CDR1 SGHKS, CDR2 YYEKEE (reference sequence). CDR3 nucleotide sequence: TGTGCCAGCAGCCGCAGCTTGAGCACTGAAGCTTTCTTT. Its translation: CASSRSLSTEAFF.

The table lists this clonotype with a few counts. V and J are TRBV7-3 and TRBJ2-2; D not resolved. This CDR3 has 15 amino acids. V lost 0 bases and J 2 bases, leaving 7 bases between the germline ends. The germline V gene encodes CDR1 SGHTA and CDR2 FQGTGA. CDR3: CASSLTPSNTGELFF. The CDR3 bases are TGTGCCAGCAGCTTAACTCCGTCTAACACCGGGGAGCTGTTTTTT.

Concerning this clonotype: Germline and junction disagree at one end, which may indicate a read error. The chain links TRBV5-1 to TRBJ1-3; 8 bases line up with TRBD1. The CDR3 has 17 amino acids. Germline-derived CDR1 and CDR2 are SGHRS and YFSETQ. CDR3 loop: CASSLESQGAAGNTIYF. The CDR3 DNA is TGCGCCAGCAGCTTGGAGAGCCAGGGGGCAGCAGGAAACACCATTTATTTT.

The V gene is TRBV11-3, the J gene TRBJ1-5; possibly TRBD1 for D (5 bases). The CDR3 contains 15 residues. The germline gives CDR1 SGHNT, CDR2 YENEEA. The CDR3 sequence is CVNSLDLGVAQPQHF. CDR3 coding DNA: TGTGTCAACAGCTTAGATCTGGGGGTGGCCCAGCCCCAGCATTTT.

This clonotype was recorded at least ten times. The rearrangement joins TRBV29-1 to TRBJ2-5; 13 bases agree with TRBD2. Germline V gene data show CDR1 as SQVTM and CDR2 as ANQGSEA. This CDR3 contains 14 residues. V lost 6 bases, J lost 5 bases, and 6 bases stayed unmatched. CDR3 sequence: CSVGTSGTWETQYF. CDR3 sequence (DNA): TGCAGCGTAGGGACTAGCGGGACGTGGGAGACCCAGTACTTC.

A remark on this clonotype: The junction differs from germline at one of its ends, possibly a read error. V is TRBV4-2 and J is TRBJ2-2; 7 bases line up with TRBD1. The CDR3 loop spans 17 amino acids. CDR1 is LGHNA and CDR2 is YNFKEQ in the germline V gene. CDR3 coding DNA: TGTGCCAGCAGACAAGGGGGCCTAGGGGGAGATTTCGGGGAGCGGTTTTTT. Its protein product is CASRQGGLGGDFGERFF.

Points on this clonotype: Given a much more abundant clone one base away, this may be a read error. This chain joins TRBV28 and TRBJ1-2, with D uncertain. The CDR3 contains 12 residues. CDR1 is MDHEN and CDR2 is SYDVKM in the germline V gene. The germline V and J ends were trimmed by 3 bases and 3 bases, with 5 bases remaining between them. In nucleotides, the CDR3 is TGTGCCAGCAGTTTGAGGGACTATGGCTACACCTTC. As protein: CASSLRDYGYTF.

The chain couples TRBV5-1 to TRBJ2-3; D tentatively reads TRBD1 or TRBD2 (6 bases each). The V and J ends lost 6 bases and 4 bases respectively, with 15 bases between them. The CDR3 contains 14 residues. The V gene's germline CDR1 is SGHRS and CDR2 YFSETQ. The DNA of the CDR3 is TGCGCCAGCACATTGGGGGGCTTTCCAGATACGCAGTATTTT. Its protein is CASTLGGFPDTQYF.

Of note for this clonotype: Compared with germline, one end of the junction differs, possibly owing to a read error. The chain joins TRBV12-3 or TRBV12-4 to TRBJ2-5; D is unclear. CDR3 length: 13 residues. The DNA of the CDR3 is TGTGCCCGCAGTCAAAGCTCCCAAGAGACCCAGTACTTC. Its protein is CARSQSSQETQYF.

In its sample, this clonotype was seen a few times. The chain links TRBV9 to TRBJ2-1; 10 bases agree with TRBD2. Germline CDR1 is SGDLS and CDR2 is YYNGEE. CDR3 length equals 16 residues. The ends lost 0 bases at V and 7 bases at J; junction bases unmatched: 7. DNA of the CDR3: TGTGCCAGCAGCGTAGACGGGCTAGCGGGAGTAAATGAGCAGTTCTTC. Translating gives CASSVDGLAGVNEQFF.

This chain joins TRBV29-1 and TRBJ2-5, with D perhaps matching TRBD2 (5 bases). This CDR3 has 13 residues. CDR1 is SQVTM and CDR2 is ANQGSEA in the germline V gene. Trimming removed 8 bases at V and 5 bases at J, with 18 bases between. The CDR3 region has the DNA TGCAGCATTATAGGGAGTAGGAAGGAGACCCAGTACTTC. Its protein is CSIIGSRKETQYF.

The chain is built from TRBV12-3 or TRBV12-4 and TRBJ2-2, with TRBD2 as a possible D gene (6 bases). V lost 8 bases to trimming and J lost 6 bases, with 16 bases between them. This CDR3 comprises 14 residues. CDR3 nucleotide sequence: TGTGCCAGCCATGGTTACGGGAGCGCCGGGGAGCTGTTTTTT. The encoded protein is CASHGYGSAGELFF.

This CDR3 reads CSIAHGTWDDIQYF. Written as DNA, the CDR3 is TGCAGCATTGCCCACGGGACATGGGATGACATTCAGTACTTC. This sequence joins TRBV29-1 and TRBJ2-4; tentatively, D is TRBD1 (6 bases). CDR1 is SQVTM and CDR2 is ANQGSEA in the germline V gene. The CDR3 has 14 residues. Deletions cut 8 bases from V and 8 bases from J, with 22 bases between.

Notes on this clonotype: This may stem from a read error, because a much larger clone lies one nucleotide away. The chain employs TRBV28 and TRBJ2-7, with 12 positions matching TRBD1. The length of the CDR3 is 15 residues. The germline gives CDR1 MDHEN, CDR2 SYDVKM. The chain's CDR3 is CASSWDRGHIYERYF. Written as DNA, the CDR3 is TGTGCCAGCAGTTGGGACAGGGGGCATATCTACGAGCGGTACTTC.

As for this clonotype: Because the CDR3 is missing its conserved closing phenylalanine or tryptophan, this is likely a read error. The V and J genes are TRBV30 and TRBJ1-1; D is unclear. With 3 bases removed from V and 4 bases from J, the gap between germline ends came to 6 bases. CDR1 and CDR2 from the germline V gene are GTSNPN and SVGIG (reference sequence). The CDR3 is 11 residues long. The CDR3 DNA reads as TGTGCCTGGAGGATGAGCACTGAAGCTTTCATT. Protein: CAWRMSTEAFI.

Comments on this clonotype: The junction does not match germline at one end; this may be a read error. This chain uses TRBV6-1 with TRBJ2-1, with a tentative D call TRBD2 (5 bases). Germline CDR1 reads MNHNS; CDR2 reads SASEGT. This CDR3 is built from 12 residues. The CDR3 region is CASRRTWGEQFF. The CDR3 DNA follows: TGTGCTAGCAGGAGGACGTGGGGTGAGCAGTTCTTC.

This clonotype was recorded once. The chain employs TRBV29-1 and TRBJ2-5, with D uncertain. Between the trimmed V and J ends, which lost 4 bases and 8 bases, there was a span of 20 bases. Germline-derived CDR1 and CDR2 are SQVTM and ANQGSEA. This CDR3 spans 14 amino acids. The CDR3 region has the DNA TGCAGCGTTGGCTGGGTAGGGCTACGGAATACCCAGTACTTC. Protein: CSVGWVGLRNTQYF.

The chain uses TRBV29-1 and TRBJ2-3; TRBD1 matches 10 bases. The closer fit of TRBJ1-5 to the DNA end suggests the J call may be wrong. The germline gives CDR1 SQVTM, CDR2 ANQGSEA. The length of the CDR3 is 14 residues. This chain's CDR3 is CRVSGTGASDMQHF. In nucleotides, the CDR3 is TGCAGGGTTTCCGGGACAGGGGCGTCAGATATGCAGCATTTT.

This clonotype was found a few times. The J gene is TRBJ2-3, the V gene TRBV9; the D is unclear. This CDR3 has 14 amino acids. The ends were cut back, 2 bases at V and 1 base at J, with 8 bases in the middle. The germline CDR1 and CDR2 sequences are SGDLS and YYNGEE. CDR3 sequence reads: CASSVQPGTDTQYF. CDR3 coding DNA: TGTGCCAGCAGCGTTCAACCGGGCACAGATACGCAGTATTTT.

A word on this clonotype: One end of the junction does not line up with germline, which may come from a read error. The V gene is TRBV11-2, the J gene TRBJ2-1, with 8 bases fitting TRBD2. The length of the CDR3 is 17 residues. CDR1 and CDR2 from the germline V gene are SGHAT and FQNNGV. CDR3 sequence: CTSSLDRGGRFYDVQFF. For the CDR3, the DNA is TGTACCAGTAGCTTAGATAGGGGCGGGAGGTTCTACGATGTGCAGTTCTTC. Full variable domain (missing parts from reference TRBV11-2 and TRBJ2-1): EAGVAQSPRYKIIEKRQSVAFWCNPISGHATLYWYQQILGQGPKLLIQFQNNGVVDDSQLPKDRFSAERLKGVDSTLKIQPAKLEDSAVYLCTSSLDRGGRFYDVQFFGPGTRLTVL.

Note on this clonotype: A junction boundary mismatches the germline segment, possibly from a read error. The V and J genes are TRBV12-3 or TRBV12-4 and TRBJ2-5; no clear D gene. This CDR3 has 13 residues. The CDR3: CASNLRSEETQYF. CDR3 DNA: TGCGCCAGCAATTTGAGGTCAGAAGAGACCCAGTACTTC.

A note on this clonotype: A junction end diverges from the germline sequence, so it may reflect a read error. J is TRBJ1-5 and V is TRBV28; D may be TRBD1 (5 bases). The CDR3 runs to 12 residues. The V gene's germline CDR1 is MDHEN and CDR2 SYDVKM. The CDR3 DNA reads TGTGCTAGCAACATAAGGGGAGAGCCCCAGCATTTT. Protein product: CASNIRGEPQHF.

This clonotype was seen only a few times. The conserved closing phenylalanine or tryptophan is absent in this CDR3, likely reflecting a read error. V gene TRBV10-2 combines with J gene TRBJ2-6; either TRBD1 or TRBD2 may fit D (7 bases each). Germline-derived CDR1 and CDR2 are WSHSY and SAAADI. This CDR3 has 15 residues. V lost 10 bases and J lost 4, with 17 bases in between. The chain's CDR3 is CAISRGGGGANVLTS. CDR3 nucleotides: TGCGCCATCAGCAGGGGGGGAGGAGGGGCCAACGTCCTGACTTCC.

About this clonotype itself: This may be a read error, as it is one base from a much larger clone. The DNA for the CDR3 is TGTGCCAGCAGTCCCCCATCGAACAATGAGCAGTTCTTC. It yields the protein CASSPPSNNEQFF. The V and J genes are TRBV28 and TRBJ2-1, with unresolved D. CDR1 and CDR2 (germline): MDHEN, SYDVKM. Trimming removed 5 bases at V and 5 bases at J, with 10 bases between. The length of the CDR3 is 13 residues.